The clone carrying this T cell receptor beta chain occurred once. Its antigen is unidentified. This sample is part of a study of cytomegalovirus exposure and HLA in healthy donors. Study-level information: The study placed 70% to 90% of its 398 genotyped donors in the Caucasian-associated ancestry cluster.

PCR amplification relied on 60 Vbeta primers (plus 13 Jbeta primers). Here immunoSEQ multiplex PCR was the method, and the copy in TCRdb shows in-frame clones only, minus some. This sample yields some 65,000 clones, of which around 73% are seen a single time; 2.5% to 3.5% belongs to the top ten. General observations from the study: The authors enumerated over 150 TCR beta chains as linked to cytomegalovirus. The productive fraction for most TCR beta V segments was about 87% or about 30% in an earlier analysis.

The TCR comes from a girl aged 5 to 17 in good health and CMV-seropositive. Sequencing was performed on PBMCs.

For the CDR3, the DNA is TGTGCCAGCAGTCCCTTCGGTGAAAAACTGTTTTTT. This sequence encodes CASSPFGEKLFF. V is TRBV28 and J is TRBJ1-4; D call uncertain. The CDR3 runs 12 residues. CDR1 and CDR2 from the germline V gene are MDHEN and SYDVKM. The V and J ends lost 5 bases and 7 bases respectively, with 8 bases between them.